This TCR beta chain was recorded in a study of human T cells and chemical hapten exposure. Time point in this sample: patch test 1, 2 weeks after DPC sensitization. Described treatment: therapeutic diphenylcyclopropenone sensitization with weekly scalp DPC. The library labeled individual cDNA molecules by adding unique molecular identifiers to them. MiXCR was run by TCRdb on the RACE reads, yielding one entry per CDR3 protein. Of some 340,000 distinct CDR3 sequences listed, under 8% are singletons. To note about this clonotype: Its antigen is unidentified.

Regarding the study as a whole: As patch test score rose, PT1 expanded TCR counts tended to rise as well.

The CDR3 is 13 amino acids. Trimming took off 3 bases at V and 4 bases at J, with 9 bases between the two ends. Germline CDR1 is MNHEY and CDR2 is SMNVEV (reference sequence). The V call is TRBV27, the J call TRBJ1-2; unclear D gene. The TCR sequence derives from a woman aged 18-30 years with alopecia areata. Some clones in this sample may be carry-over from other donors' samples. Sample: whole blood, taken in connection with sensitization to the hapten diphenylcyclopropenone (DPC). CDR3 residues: CASSLSSFYGYTF. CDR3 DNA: TGTGCCAGCAGTTTGTCCAGCTTCTATGGCTACACCTTC.